Below are 30 T cell receptor beta chains sequenced from a single sample in a study of human T cells and chemical hapten exposure. TCRdb re-called the RACE reads through MiXCR, storing one row per CDR3 protein. This table holds roughly 50,000 distinct CDR3 sequences, about 9.6% found once. Stated time point: pre-sensitization, week 0. The treatment here: therapeutic diphenylcyclopropenone sensitization with weekly scalp DPC. Unfractionated whole blood yielded the extracted total RNA. The source material was whole blood, sampled in connection with sensitization to the hapten diphenylcyclopropenone (DPC). All receptors come from a woman aged 30 to 39 with alopecia areata. Some clones in this sample may be carry-over from other donors' samples.

V gene TRBV19 combines with J gene TRBJ2-1; the match to TRBD2 covers 11 bases. Germline V CDR1 and CDR2: LNHDA, SQIVND (reference sequence). The trim removed 3 bases at V and 5 bases at J, leaving 3 bases unmatched. The CDR3 extends over 15 amino acids. The CDR3: CASSIRLAGNNEQFF. The CDR3 nucleotides are TGTGCCAGTAGTATCCGACTAGCGGGGAACAATGAGCAGTTCTTC.

This clonotype was counted many times. The V call is TRBV4-3, the J call TRBJ2-7; D is unresolved. V was trimmed by 2 bases and J by 7 bases, leaving 9 bases between them. Germline assignment: CDR1 LGHNA and CDR2 YSLEER. There are 12 residues in the CDR3. The CDR3 nucleotides are TGCGCCAGCAGCCAACTGGGTGCGGAGCAGTACTTC. Protein product: CASSQLGAEQYF.

This clonotype has only a few counts. This rearrangement joins TRBV5-1 to TRBJ1-4, with a weak D call TRBD1 (5 bases). V was clipped by 4 bases and J by 8 bases, with 18 bases between them. Germline-derived CDR1 and CDR2 are SGHRS and YFSETQ. CDR3 length: 15 amino acids. The chain's CDR3 is CASSGGTPGWEKLFF. In DNA, the CDR3 is TGCGCCAGCAGCGGGGGGACTCCGGGCTGGGAAAAACTGTTTTTT. Together with reference TRBV5-1 and TRBJ1-4, the CDR3 gives the full variable domain: KAGVTQTPRYLIKTRGQQVTLSCSPISGHRSVSWYQQTPGQGLQFLFEYFSETQRNKGNFPGRFSGRQFSNSRSEMNVSTLELGDSALYLCASSGGTPGWEKLFFGSGTQLSVL.

This clonotype was detected only a few times. The chain joins TRBV30 to TRBJ1-5; 7 nucleotides match TRBD1. Germline V gene lookup returns CDR1 GTSNPN and CDR2 SVGIG (reference sequence). Trimming at V came to 0 bases and at J to 3 bases, leaving 11 bases not matched to a gene. CDR3 length: 17 residues. CDR3 protein: CAWSVRGRGRSNQPQHF. CDR3 coding DNA: TGTGCCTGGAGTGTACGGGGCAGGGGGAGGTCCAATCAGCCCCAGCATTTT.

J is TRBJ2-1 and V is TRBV7-3; D is uncertain. Trimming stripped 2 bases from V and 6 bases from J, with 14 bases between. The CDR3 length is 15 residues. Per germline, CDR1 SGHTA and CDR2 FQGTGA. The chain's CDR3 is CASSLPGPRGNEQFF. DNA of the CDR3: TGTGCCAGCAGCTTACCGGGCCCCCGAGGCAATGAGCAGTTCTTC.

V is TRBV6-1 and J is TRBJ1-1; a weak D match, TRBD1 (6 bases). Germline V lookup: CDR1 MNHNS, CDR2 SASEGT. With 6 bases removed from V and 1 base from J, the gap between germline ends came to 15 bases. The CDR3 runs 15 residues. The CDR3 loop reads CASSRARGWNTEAFF. The DNA of the CDR3 is TGTGCCAGCAGCCGAGCGAGGGGGTGGAACACTGAAGCTTTCTTT.

The rearrangement uses TRBV20-1 and TRBJ2-7; 7 bases match TRBD2. CDR1 and CDR2 from the germline V gene are DFQATT and SNEGSKA (reference sequence). The CDR3 loop spans 14 amino acids. The J segment lost 0 bases and the V segment lost 0 bases, leaving 2 bases of the junction unmatched. This CDR3 reads CSARDQRGSYEQYF. DNA of the CDR3: TGCAGTGCTAGAGATCAGCGGGGCTCCTACGAGCAGTACTTC.

The chain recombines TRBV11-1 with TRBJ2-2, with 9 bases that match TRBD1. The CDR3 is 16 amino acids. V shed 3 bases and J 6 bases; nucleotides not matched to a gene: 8. Germline V gene lookup returns CDR1 SGHAT and CDR2 FQDESV (reference sequence). CDR3 DNA sequence: TGTGCCAGCAGCTTCTCCCACAGGGGGCGAGCCGGGGAGCTGTTTTTT. Translating gives CASSFSHRGRAGELFF.

This clonotype has at least ten counts. V and J are TRBV29-1 and TRBJ2-3; possible D gene TRBD1, 5 bases. The germline V gene has CDR1 SQVTM and CDR2 ANQGSEA. This CDR3 contains 13 residues. With 7 bases removed from V and 2 bases from J, the gap between germline ends came to 13 bases. The CDR3 sequence is CSAKTANTDTQYF. In nucleotides, the CDR3 is TGCAGCGCCAAGACAGCTAACACAGATACGCAGTATTTT.

This clonotype was recorded at least ten times. J is TRBJ1-6 and V is TRBV12-3 or TRBV12-4; D may be TRBD1 (5 bases). The CDR3 spans 16 residues. The V end was cut by 5 bases, the J end by 3 bases, with 14 bases between. This CDR3 reads CASSPKGQGYNSPLHF. The CDR3, as DNA: TGTGCCAGCAGTCCAAAGGGGCAGGGCTATAATTCACCCCTCCACTTT.

The table lists this clonotype with many counts. V is TRBV14 and J is TRBJ2-1, with unresolved D. The CDR3 is 13 amino acids. CDR1 is SGHDN and CDR2 is FVKESK in the germline V gene. The V and J ends lost 1 base and 10 bases respectively, with 11 bases between them. The CDR3 loop is CASSQARAGEQFF. Written as DNA, the CDR3 is TGTGCCAGCAGCCAAGCAAGAGCCGGGGAGCAGTTCTTC.

This clonotype was seen repeatedly, ten times or more. V usage is TRBV20-1 and J usage is TRBJ1-5; D remains ambiguous. The germline V and J ends were trimmed by 4 bases and 5 bases, with 9 bases remaining between them. This CDR3 spans 12 amino acids. Per the germline V gene, CDR1 is DFQATT and CDR2 is SNEGSKA (reference sequence). The CDR3, as DNA: TGCAGTGCTAATCACCCCGATCAGCCCCAGCATTTT. It translates to CSANHPDQPQHF.

This clonotype was observed a handful of times. Germline is not matched at one junction end, which may reflect a read error. The chain combines TRBV3-1 with TRBJ1-2, with TRBD1 matching over 7 bases. From germline, CDR1 is LGHDT and CDR2 YNNKEL (reference sequence). The CDR3 runs to 12 residues. CDR3 sequence: CASRDSNYGYNF. In nucleotides, the CDR3 is TGTGCCAGCCGGGACAGCAACTATGGCTACAACTTC.

Ten or more counts support this clonotype. The chain is built from TRBV20-1 and TRBJ2-3, with 7 bases identical to TRBD1. The CDR3 runs 15 residues. Germline V gene lookup returns CDR1 DFQATT and CDR2 SNEGSKA (reference sequence). J gave up 2 bases and V 2 bases, and 7 bases lay outside the gene matches. The CDR3 is CSARTSGTVTDTQYF. DNA for the CDR3: TGCAGTGCTAGAACATCCGGGACAGTCACAGATACGCAGTATTTT.

V is TRBV28 and J is TRBJ2-4; unclear D gene. The germline V gene encodes CDR1 MDHEN and CDR2 SYDVKM. The CDR3 has 12 residues. V lost 8 bases to trimming and J lost 9 bases, with 14 bases between them. The CDR3 sequence: CASADPESIQYF. The CDR3 nucleotides read TGTGCCAGCGCCGACCCAGAGAGCATTCAGTACTTC. Full variable domain (rest looked up from reference TRBV28 and TRBJ2-4): DVKVTQSSRYLVKRTGEKVFLECVQDMDHENMFWYRQDPGLGLRLIYFSYDVKMKEKGDIPEGYSVSREKKERFSLILESASTNQTSMYLCASADPESIQYFGAGTRLSVL.

Points on this clonotype: A read error may produce the germline difference seen at one junction end. The J gene is TRBJ2-5, the V gene TRBV6-6; 8 nucleotides agree with TRBD1. Per the germline V gene, CDR1 is MNHNY and CDR2 is SVGAGI (reference sequence). The CDR3 spans 15 residues. The CDR3 DNA reads TGTGCCAGCGTTCCAGGGGGCATCGGGAAAGAGACCCGGTACTTC. Translated, it gives CASVPGGIGKETRYF.

The V call is TRBV12-3 or TRBV12-4, the J call TRBJ2-5; D may match TRBD1 or TRBD2 (6 bases each). The CDR3 is 16 residues long. V was trimmed by 5 bases and J by 3 bases, leaving 19 bases between them. This CDR3 reads CASSPRGGRGKETQYF. CDR3 in DNA: TGTGCCAGCAGTCCAAGGGGAGGCAGGGGTAAAGAGACCCAGTACTTC.

This sequence joins TRBV4-1 and TRBJ2-7; D call uncertain. The V gene's germline CDR1 is MGHRA and CDR2 YSYEKL. Trimming shortened V by 0 bases and J by 9 bases, and 15 bases separated the two germline ends. CDR3 length equals 14 residues. The CDR3 nucleotides are TGCGCCAGCAGCCAAGATCGGGTATCCGAAGGGCAGTACTTC. It encodes CASSQDRVSEGQYF.

The V and J genes are TRBV7-9 and TRBJ1-1; 7 bases align to TRBD1. Germline V gene lookup returns CDR1 SEHNR and CDR2 FQNEAQ (reference sequence). The CDR3 extends over 15 amino acids. The V and J ends lost 6 bases and 3 bases, in that order; junction bases with no gene match: 10. In nucleotides, the CDR3 is TGTGCCAGCAGTCCAGGGGGATTGAGGTACACTGAAGCTTTCTTT. Translation: CASSPGGLRYTEAFF.

This clonotype was detected many times. The chain is built from TRBV27 and TRBJ1-1; D unresolved. Germline V gives CDR1 MNHEY, CDR2 SMNVEV (reference sequence). This CDR3 contains 14 residues. Deletions cut 3 bases from V and 0 bases from J, with 8 bases between. The CDR3 DNA reads as TGTGCCAGCAGTTTGTCGCCAGTGAACACTGAAGCTTTCTTT. Protein product: CASSLSPVNTEAFF.

The genes are TRBV9 and TRBJ1-1, with 10 bases identical to TRBD1. The CDR3 length is 15 residues. From germline, CDR1 is SGDLS and CDR2 YYNGEE. V gave up 3 bases and J gave up 7 bases; unmatched junction bases: 9. The DNA of the CDR3 is TGTGCCAGCAGCGCCGGACAGGGGGAGGGTGGTGAAGCTTTCTTT. The encoded protein is CASSAGQGEGGEAFF.

This clonotype was seen a handful of times. CDR3 nucleotide sequence: TGTGCCAGCAGCGGAAACGTGAACACTGAAGCTTTCTTT. Translation gives CASSGNVNTEAFF. The chain combines TRBV14 with TRBJ1-1; D not certain. Germline CDR1 is SGHDN and CDR2 is FVKESK. The V end was cut by 5 bases, the J end by 0 bases, with 7 bases between. The CDR3 runs 13 residues.

This chain uses TRBV25-1 with TRBJ2-7; D tentatively fits TRBD1 or TRBD2 (5 bases each). Germline V CDR1 and CDR2: MGHDK, SYGVNS. The CDR3 covers 13 residues. V dropped 0 bases and J dropped 6 bases, with 9 bases sitting between them. CDR3 loop: CASSEYFGGEQYF. DNA of the CDR3: TGTGCCAGCAGTGAATATTTTGGGGGCGAGCAGTACTTC.

The chain couples TRBV21-1 to TRBJ1-1; the D call TRBD1 from the table was never checked on the DNA. TRBV21-1 is designated a pseudogene. This CDR3 region has 15 residues. CDR3 amino acids: CASNDRTNMNTEAFF. The CDR3 DNA reads as TGTGCCAGCAACGACAGGACAAATATGAACACTGAAGCTTTCTTT.

This clonotype showed up just a few times. This rearrangement joins TRBV20-1 to TRBJ2-7; TRBD2 aligns across 11 bases. This CDR3 region has 14 residues. After removal of 6 bases from V and 7 bases from J, the junction contained 11 bases not matched to a gene. Germline V gene lookup returns CDR1 DFQATT and CDR2 SNEGSKA (reference sequence). The CDR3 spells CSARTSGWRGEQYF. The CDR3 nucleotides are TGCAGTGCGCGGACTAGCGGGTGGCGTGGTGAGCAGTACTTC.

This clonotype was picked up a small number of times. The gene calls are TRBV3-1 and TRBJ2-3, with D perhaps TRBD2 (5 bases). The germline gives CDR1 LGHDT, CDR2 YNNKEL (reference sequence). This CDR3 has 14 residues. V shed 5 bases and J shed 2 bases, with 11 bases lying between them. This CDR3 is CASSSTGITDTQYF. Here the CDR3 DNA reads TGTGCCAGCAGCTCTACGGGAATCACAGATACGCAGTATTTT.

V usage is TRBV28 and J usage is TRBJ1-1; 9 bases line up with TRBD1. Germline-derived CDR1 and CDR2 are MDHEN and SYDVKM. CDR3 length: 15 amino acids. Trimming took 5 bases from V and 1 from J; bases not matched to a gene: 5. CDR3 DNA: TGTGCCAGCAGTCCACAGGGGGCTGGGAACACTGAAGCTTTCTTT. The encoded protein is CASSPQGAGNTEAFF.

The rearrangement uses TRBV6-2 or TRBV6-3 and TRBJ2-6, with D uncertain. CDR3 length equals 13 residues. V dropped 7 bases and J dropped 0 bases, with 4 bases sitting between them. Germline lookup yields CDR1 MNHEY and CDR2 SVGEGT. The CDR3 loop is CASTDSGANVLTF. The CDR3 region has the DNA TGTGCCAGCACAGACTCTGGGGCCAACGTCCTGACTTTC.

The chain links TRBV7-2 to TRBJ2-3; unclear D gene. The CDR3 loop spans 16 amino acids. The germline gives CDR1 SGHTA, CDR2 FQGNSA. Deletions cut 5 bases from V and 2 bases from J, with 17 bases between. For the CDR3, the DNA is TGTGCCAGCAGCGCCGAAAACGGACGAAACACAGATACGCAGTATTTT. It is translated as CASSAENGRNTDTQYF.

The chain couples TRBV12-3 or TRBV12-4 to TRBJ1-2; a weak D match, TRBD1 (6 bases). V was trimmed by 5 bases and J by 3 bases, leaving 19 bases between them. CDR3 length: 16 residues. This chain's CDR3 is CASSRGQTSGHYGYTF. CDR3 DNA: TGTGCCAGCAGTAGAGGACAGACATCGGGCCACTATGGCTACACCTTC.